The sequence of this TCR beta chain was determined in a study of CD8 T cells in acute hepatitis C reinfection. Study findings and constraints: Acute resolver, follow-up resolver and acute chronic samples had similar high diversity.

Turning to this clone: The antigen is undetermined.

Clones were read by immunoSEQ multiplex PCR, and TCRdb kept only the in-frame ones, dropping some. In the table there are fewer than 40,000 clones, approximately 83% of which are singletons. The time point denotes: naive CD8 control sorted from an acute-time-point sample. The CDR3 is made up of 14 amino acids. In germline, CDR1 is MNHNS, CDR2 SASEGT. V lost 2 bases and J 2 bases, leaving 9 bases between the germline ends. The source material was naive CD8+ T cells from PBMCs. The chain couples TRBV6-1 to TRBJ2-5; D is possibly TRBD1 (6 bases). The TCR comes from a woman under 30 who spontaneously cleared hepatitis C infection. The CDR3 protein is CASSEPDSQETQYF. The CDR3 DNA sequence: TGTGCCAGCAGTGAACCGGACAGTCAAGAGACCCAGTACTTC.